Reported below is one TCR beta chain. Its antigen is as yet unknown. The data were taken from a study of radiation and T cells in renal cell carcinoma. Study at large: Nephrectomy followed 15 Gy stereotactic body radiation by 4 weeks. Study conclusions and caveats: Top tumor clonotypes rose in blood 2 weeks post-radiation, then contracted. Baseline intratumoral clonotype presence is unknown without pretreatment biopsies.

Here immunoSEQ multiplex PCR was the method, and the copy in TCRdb shows in-frame clones only, minus some. The sample includes about 130,000 clones, about 88% of them seen just once. Time point described: baseline pretreatment blood. Treatment: 15 Gy SBRT to primary tumor, nephrectomy 4 weeks later. Blood was sampled at baseline, 2 weeks and 4 weeks after SBRT. From germline, CDR1 is SGHRS and CDR2 YFSETQ. This CDR3 spans 15 amino acids. Losses at the gene ends were 0 bases for V and 5 bases for J; bases not matched to a gene: 4. Specimen: blood, collected from a patient whose treatment included radiotherapy and nephrectomy. This TCR was recovered from a woman between 45 and 65 years old with renal cell carcinoma. The genes are TRBV5-1 and TRBJ2-7; TRBD1 agrees at 11 bases. The CDR3 loop is CASSLVGTGGNEQYF. Here the CDR3 DNA reads TGCGCCAGCAGCTTGGTTGGGACAGGGGGTAACGAGCAGTACTTC.